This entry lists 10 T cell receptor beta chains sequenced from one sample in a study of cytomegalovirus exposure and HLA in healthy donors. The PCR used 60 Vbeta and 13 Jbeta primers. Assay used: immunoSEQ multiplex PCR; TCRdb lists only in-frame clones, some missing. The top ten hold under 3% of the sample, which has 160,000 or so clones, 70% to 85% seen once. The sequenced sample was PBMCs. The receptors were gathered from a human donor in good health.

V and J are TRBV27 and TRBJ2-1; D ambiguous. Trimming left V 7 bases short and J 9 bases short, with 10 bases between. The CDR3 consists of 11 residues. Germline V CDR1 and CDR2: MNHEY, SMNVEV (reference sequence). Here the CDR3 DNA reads TGTGCCAGCATCAACCGAGGTGAGCAGTTCTTC. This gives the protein CASINRGEQFF.

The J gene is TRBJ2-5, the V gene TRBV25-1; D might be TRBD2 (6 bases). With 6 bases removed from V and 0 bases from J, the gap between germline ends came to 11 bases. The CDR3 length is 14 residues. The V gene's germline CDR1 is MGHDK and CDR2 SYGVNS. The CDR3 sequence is CASRGGEYQETQYF. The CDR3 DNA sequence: TGTGCCAGCAGGGGCGGGGAGTACCAAGAGACCCAGTACTTC.

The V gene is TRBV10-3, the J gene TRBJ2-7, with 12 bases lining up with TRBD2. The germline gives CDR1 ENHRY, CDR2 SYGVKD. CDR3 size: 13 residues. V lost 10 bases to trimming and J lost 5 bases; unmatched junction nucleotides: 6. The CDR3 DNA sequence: TGTGCCACTCGACTAGCGGGGGAAGACGAGCAGTACTTC. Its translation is CATRLAGEDEQYF.

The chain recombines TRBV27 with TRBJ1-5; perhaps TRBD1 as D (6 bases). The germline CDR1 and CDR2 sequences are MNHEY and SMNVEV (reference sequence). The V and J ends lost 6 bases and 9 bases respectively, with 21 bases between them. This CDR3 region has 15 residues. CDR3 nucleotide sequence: TGTGCCAGCAGCCCGCGGGGGGACAAGCGTGTGCCCCAGCATTTT. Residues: CASSPRGDKRVPQHF.

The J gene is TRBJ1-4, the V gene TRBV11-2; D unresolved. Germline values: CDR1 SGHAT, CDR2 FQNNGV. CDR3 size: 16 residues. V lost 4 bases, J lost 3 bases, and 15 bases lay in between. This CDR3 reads CASSSDITGSNEKLFF. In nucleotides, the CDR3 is TGTGCCAGCAGCTCCGATATAACGGGATCTAATGAAAAACTGTTTTTT. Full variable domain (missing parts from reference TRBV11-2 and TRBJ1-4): EAGVAQSPRYKIIEKRQSVAFWCNPISGHATLYWYQQILGQGPKLLIQFQNNGVVDDSQLPKDRFSAERLKGVDSTLKIQPAKLEDSAVYLCASSSDITGSNEKLFFGSGTQLSVL.

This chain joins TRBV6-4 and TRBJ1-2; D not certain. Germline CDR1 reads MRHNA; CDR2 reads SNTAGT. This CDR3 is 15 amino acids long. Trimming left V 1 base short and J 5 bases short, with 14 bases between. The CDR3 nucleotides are TGTGCCAGCAGTGACTTGGCTGAACGGAGTTATGGCTACACCTTC. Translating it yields CASSDLAERSYGYTF.

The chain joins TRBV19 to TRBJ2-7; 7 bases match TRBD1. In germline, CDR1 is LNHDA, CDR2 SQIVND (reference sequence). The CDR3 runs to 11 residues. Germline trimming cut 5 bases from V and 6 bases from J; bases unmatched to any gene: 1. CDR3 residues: CASSPGGEQYF. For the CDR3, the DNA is TGTGCCAGTAGTCCAGGGGGCGAGCAGTACTTC.

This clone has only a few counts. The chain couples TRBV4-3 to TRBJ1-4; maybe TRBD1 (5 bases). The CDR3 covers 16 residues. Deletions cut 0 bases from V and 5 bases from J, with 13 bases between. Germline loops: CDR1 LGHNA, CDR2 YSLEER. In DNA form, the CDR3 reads TGCGCCAGCAGCCAAGATCGCAGGGCGGCGAATGAAAAACTGTTTTTT. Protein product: CASSQDRRAANEKLFF.

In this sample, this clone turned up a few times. The CDR3 region is CATSRGGQAIYNEQFF. In DNA, the CDR3 is TGTGCCACCAGCAGAGGCGGGCAAGCAATTTACAATGAGCAGTTCTTC. The rearrangement joins TRBV15 to TRBJ2-1; TRBD2 is a possible D gene (5 bases). This CDR3 is 16 amino acids long. V was trimmed by 1 base and J by 4 bases, leaving 14 bases between them. CDR1 LNHNV and CDR2 YYDKDF come from the germline V gene (reference sequence).

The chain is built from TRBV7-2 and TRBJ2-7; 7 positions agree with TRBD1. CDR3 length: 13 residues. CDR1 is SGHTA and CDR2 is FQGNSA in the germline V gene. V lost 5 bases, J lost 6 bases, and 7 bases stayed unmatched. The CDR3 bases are TGTGCCAGCAGCGCACTTGACAGGGCCGAGCAGTACTTC. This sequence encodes CASSALDRAEQYF.